This T cell receptor beta chain was sequenced during a study of T cells in women clearing cervical HPV infection. MY09/MY11 PCR detected cervical HPV DNA; dot-blot assigned genotypes. General study results and limits: CIN3+ cases had significantly higher TCR repertoire richness than controls, but evenness did not differ.

Repertoires were generated with immunoSEQ multiplex PCR, while TCRdb's copy carries only in-frame clones and drops some. This sample's clone table lists 30,000 to 45,000 clones. Germline V gives CDR1 MRHNA, CDR2 SNTAGT. The CDR3 is 16 amino acids. Trimming removed 2 bases from V and 4 bases from J; junction bases left unmatched: 7. Comment on this clone: Its specificity is unknown. The CDR3 end lies 3 residues beyond the end of the read and is filled in from the germline J gene.

This chain connects TRBV6-4 to TRBJ2-1, with 8 nucleotides matching TRBD1. The receptor was derived from a woman between 18 and 70 years old with a cervical HPV16 infection that either progressed to CIN3+ or cleared (not recorded which). The sequenced sample was blood buffy coat. The CDR3 here is CASSDTRQGPYNEQFF. CDR3 bases read: TGTGCCAGCAGTGACACCCGACAGGGGCCTTACAATGAG.